Each of the 11 T cell receptor delta chains below was sequenced from the same sample in a study of γδ T cells in repeated Plasmodium falciparum infection. Bulk repertoires came from Vgamma9/Vdelta2+ or Vdelta2-negative gammadelta T cells flow-sorted from PBMC. TCRdb reprocessed the multiplex PCR reads using CATT. The repertoire holds 80,000 to 95,000 delta-chain clones, with more than 1.4% as singletons. The sequenced sample was gamma-delta T cells from blood. These receptors all stem from a pool of human donors (malaria-infected and uninfected, not separated).

This clone has ten or more counts. This sample includes further DNA sequences coding for the same CDR3. The V and J genes are TRDV1 and TRDJ2, with 11 bases aligning to TRDD3. The V segment lost 0 bases and the J segment 6 bases; nucleotides outside the gene matches: 12. Germline V gene lookup returns CDR1 TSWWSYY and CDR2 QGS. CDR3 length: 19 residues. The CDR3 sequence: CALGELWPVLGDMAAQLFF. Here the CDR3 DNA reads TGTGCTCTTGGGGAACTTTGGCCCGTACTGGGGGATATGGCAGCACAACTCTTCTTT.

In this sample, this clone turned up a few times. The protein recorded in TCRdb matches a much larger clone and deviates from this DNA's translation at residue 7, suggesting a read error; the protein here is obtained by translating the DNA. The chain carries TRDV3 and TRDJ1; 12 bases agree with TRDD3. TCRdb records no J gene; here it was assigned by comparing the DNA to germline. The V segment lost 0 bases and the J segment 8 bases; nucleotides outside the gene matches: 10. Germline V gene sequence: CDR1 TVYSNPD, CDR2 GDNSRS (reference sequence). CDR3 length: 15 amino acids. Here the CDR3 reads CAFSNLPLGDTKLIF. The CDR3, as DNA: TGTGCCTTTAGCAACCTGCCACTGGGGGATACCAAACTCATCTTT.

This clone was picked up a small number of times. The translation of this DNA and the TCRdb protein of a much larger clone differ at residue 6, probably owing to a read error; the protein shown here is translated from the DNA. The CDR3 DNA reads TGTGCCTGTGACCCACAGATACTACTTCCTCCTTGTACTGGGGGATACATCGCCGATAAACTCATCTTT. Protein product: CACDPQILLPPCTGGYIADKLIF. This sequence joins TRDV2 and TRDJ1; 12 bases match TRDD3. Here the J gene came from matching the DNA to germline, since TCRdb omits it. With V trimmed by 3 bases and J by 3 bases, 28 bases remained unmatched. Germline V gene lookup returns CDR1 GEAIGNYY and CDR2 EKD. The CDR3 totals 23 residues.

This clone was detected a few times. TCRdb's protein for this DNA is that of a much larger clone and differs from the translation at residue 8, likely a read error; the protein shown is the DNA translation. In DNA form, the CDR3 reads TGTGCTCTTGGCGACTTCCTAAGGAAGCCGGGAGCTCTTAAACTCATCTTT. Translated, it gives CALGDFLRKPGALKLIF. The J gene is TRDJ1, the V gene TRDV1, with 7 bases lining up with TRDD2. In the absence of a J gene in TCRdb, the DNA was matched to germline to assign it here. This CDR3 comprises 17 residues. Germline V gives CDR1 TSWWSYY, CDR2 QGS. Trimming removed 6 bases from V and 7 bases from J; junction bases left unmatched: 20.

The chain employs TRDV1 and TRDJ1; 12 nucleotides agree with TRDD3. TCRdb supplies no J gene; here it was assigned by aligning the nucleotide sequence to germline. This CDR3 region has 21 residues. Germline loops: CDR1 TSWWSYY, CDR2 QGS. Trimming took 0 bases from V and 1 from J; bases not matched to a gene: 15. CDR3 sequence (DNA): TGTGCTCTTGGGGAACTCCTATTCCTACATCCTGGGGGATACGGCACCGATAAACTCATCTTT. It codes for CALGELLFLHPGGYGTDKLIF.

In its sample, this clone was seen a few times. The protein TCRdb gives is from a much larger clone and does not agree with this DNA's translation at residue 11, likely a read error; the protein shown here comes from the DNA. This chain joins TRDV2 and TRDJ1, with 11 nucleotides matching TRDD3. TCRdb offers no J gene call, so here the DNA was matched to germline to obtain one. Unmatched junction bases numbered 6, after V lost 1 base and J lost 3 bases. Germline V lookup: CDR1 GEAIGNYY, CDR2 EKD. The CDR3 loop spans 16 amino acids. CDR3 protein: CACDTLGDTTSDKLIF. The CDR3 region has the DNA TGTGCCTGTGACACTCTGGGGGATACCACCTCCGATAAACTCATCTTT.

This clone was observed a handful of times. The protein TCRdb lists belongs to a much larger clone and differs from this DNA's translation at residue 2, which points to a read error; the protein shown is made from the DNA. The J gene is TRDJ1, the V gene TRDV1; weak D call: TRDD3 (8 bases). This CDR3 has 21 amino acids. CDR1 is TSWWSYY, CDR2 QGS, per germline. The DNA for the CDR3 is TGTTCTCTTGGGGAACTGAAGAGCTTCCTAAAGTACTGGGGGGATACCGATAAACTCATCTTT. This sequence encodes CSLGELKSFLKYWGDTDKLIF.

This clone was detected a few times. One base separates it from a far larger clone, so it is likely a read error. The same CDR3 arises from other DNA sequences in this sample as well. The chain has TRDV2 and TRDJ1; D remains unclear. The J gene was missing in TCRdb and was found by matching the end of the DNA to germline. The V and J ends lost 0 bases and 2 bases respectively, with 15 bases between them. The CDR3 is 16 residues long. Germline values: CDR1 GEAIGNYY, CDR2 EKD. CDR3 nucleotides: TGTGCCTGTGACACCATTCTGCGGGAGATTACCGATAAACTCATCTTT. Encoded protein: CACDTILREITDKLIF.

This clone has ten or more counts. A read error is the likely source, as a far larger clone sits one nucleotide away. The sample holds other DNA sequences that translate to the same CDR3. The V and J genes are TRDV2 and TRDJ1; 9 nucleotides agree with TRDD3. The J gene is absent in TCRdb and was assigned here via DNA matching to germline. The CDR3 loop spans 15 amino acids. Per the germline V gene, CDR1 is GEAIGNYY and CDR2 is EKD. The CDR3 DNA reads as TGTGCTTGTGACGACCTGGGGGATGCGGGCTATAAACTCATCTTT. Protein product: CACDDLGDAGYKLIF.

This clone was seen a handful of times. TCRdb's listed protein matches a much larger clone and diverges from this DNA's translation at residue 11, likely through a read error; the protein shown comes from the DNA. The V call is TRDV2, the J call TRDJ1; 13 bases agree with TRDD3. No J segment appears in TCRdb, so it was assigned here by matching the sequence to germline. The CDR3 extends over 15 amino acids. Germline V gene data show CDR1 as GEAIGNYY and CDR2 as EKD. The CDR3 DNA reads TGTGCCTGTACCACTGGGGGATACGGCACCAATAAACTCATCTTT. The encoded protein is CACTTGGYGTNKLIF.

This clone was counted ten times or more. The rearrangement joins TRDV2 to TRDJ3; 11 bases align to TRDD3. V lost 3 bases and J lost 2; bases outside the gene matches: 8. CDR1 and CDR2 from the germline V gene are GEAIGNYY and EKD. This CDR3 has 19 amino acids. The CDR3 loop is CACDPVLGDRTWDTRQMFF. For the CDR3, the DNA is TGTGCCTGTGACCCCGTACTGGGGGATAGGACCTGGGACACCCGACAGATGTTTTTC.